This T cell receptor (beta chain) was captured by sequencing in a study of shared clonotypes between healthy human individuals (dated by TCRdb to about 2020). Context from the whole study: The cohort comprised a couple of women and a few men aged 18 to 49 years. For each donor, three plates each were used for CD4 naive and CD4 memory, two plates were used for CD8 naive, and one plate was used for CD8 memory. Blood TCR repertoires of roughly five healthy adults were deeply sequenced to estimate repertoire size and the extent of clonotype sharing between individuals. To increase sequencing depth and limit assay-specific biases, TCR repertoire library preparation and sequencing were carried out by different laboratories using diverse techniques. Leukapheresis yielded between about 0.9 and 8.9 billion PBMCs per donor. Here is what the overall study found, with its caveats: Pairwise subsampling led to the expectation that sequencing depth would affect the degree of clonotype sharing among donors. Even with the large sequencing depth, rarefaction of the sorted-subset datasets indicated that sequencing was incomplete. Compared with non-shared clonotypes, clonotypes shared by all four sorted-subset donors had higher generation probabilities. Sampling was restricted to blood, and TCR repertoires in tissue are likely to differ from TCR repertoires in blood. Naive subsets generally had larger estimated clonotype richness than memory subsets. The genetic and exposure-history diversity represented was limited by the small number of donors. Across four donors, roughly 5% of naive CD4, 3.5% of naive CD8, about 2% of memory CD4, and approximately 0.4% of memory CD8 clonotypes were shared.

The donors were healthy, HIV-negative adults with no recently reported acute infections or vaccinations. Every donor was a Caucasian adult residing in Nashville, Tennessee, USA. CD4+ T cells were enriched by magnetic negative selection, after which naive cells were positively selected on CD45RA and the negative fraction was taken as the memory subset. After blood collection by leukapheresis, PBMCs were isolated using Ficoll-Histopaque density gradient centrifugation and then cryopreserved in the vapor phase of liquid nitrogen. Purity and quantity of every magnetically sorted T cell population were checked by analytical flow cytometry. Each sorted fraction had its genomic DNA isolated and then quantified by UV absorbance on a Nanodrop 2000c. Note on this clone: Its antigen remains undetermined. Base qualities are not provided; no much larger clone lies one nucleotide away.

The CDR3 runs 15 amino acids, cysteine and phenylalanine included. CDR3 DNA only is kept here, 45 bases in frame from base 1. The germline V gene yields SGHDT for CDR1 and YYEEEE for CDR2. V and J are trimmed by 0 bases and 2 bases, and the gene matches miss 3 bases of the junction. TCR CDR3 regions were amplified from genomic DNA by multiplex PCR using the deep immunoSEQ assay. Extracted genomic DNA from each cell subset was distributed evenly across all wells of several immunoSEQ 96-well plates, and each plate was treated as a replicate. For sorted subsets, each replicate PCR was loaded with about 200 ng genomic DNA, equivalent to 30,000 or so T cell genomes. Purified libraries were measured with a Qubit 3.0 fluorometer, size-checked on a Bioanalyzer 2100, and measured again with the KAPA Library Quantification kit. Every immunoSEQ 96-well plate was sequenced on a dedicated single-read 150-cycle Illumina NextSeq 550 flow cell. In the authors' own workflow: The immunoSEQ output contained only junctional sequences without quality scores, so filtering could not match that applied to full-length reads. Sequences were annotated with PyIR, a Python wrapper for IgBLAST v1.9, using IMGT germline references to assign V/J genes and CDR3. Any read was removed if the V/J assignment was weak (E-value above 1e-6), the CDR3 was missing, or the read contained stop codons, out-of-frame junctions, or ambiguous translated residues. V3J clonotypes were defined as sequences sharing the same inferred V gene, J gene, and CDR3 amino acid sequence. To compute the percentage overlap between repertoires, the number of shared unique clonotypes was divided by the size of the smaller repertoire. RTK rarefaction, the Chao1 estimator, and Recon v2.1 estimates of unobserved clonotypes were used to assess repertoire richness. For all TCRbeta clonotypes obtained by the gDNA method from a few donors, generation probabilities were computed with OLGA. Imported from immuneACCESS, the table was reduced by TCRdb to in-frame sequences with V and J called. These copies leave out some clones; in studies compared against another copy, an unresolved V gene accounts for under half, and the cause of the remainder is not known. V and J calls and clone size are given by that table; D and trimming were obtained from the DNA. The sample includes more than 2 million clones, with 95% observed a single time. The leading ten clones occupy 0.13% of the sample.

This sequence uses TRBV5-6 and TRBJ2-3; 7 junctional bases match TRBD1. This TCR was recovered from a man younger than 35 in good health. The material sequenced was naive CD4+ T cells sorted from blood. This specimen's cell subset or site label, per the study, means: CD45RA+ positively selected. CDR3 reads: CASSLEGGITDTQYF. The nucleotide sequence is given as TGTGCCAGCAGCTTGGAAGGGGGCATCACAGATACGCAGTATTTT.